One T cell receptor beta chain is described in this entry. The data were obtained in a study of blood T cell repertoires in COVID-19. Study summary: Sample material is recorded as cDNA or gDNA derived from T cells, B-cell-depleted T cells, or PBMCs.

Patients at the Seattle site were enrolled during active infection and followed longitudinally. Authors' analysis steps: For nucleated cells, counts were estimated from reference gene primer amplification. Libraries were prepared by immunoSEQ multiplex PCR; TCRdb keeps only in-frame clonotypes and omits some of them. V and J calls and clone size come straight from that table; D and trimming were deduced from the DNA. The sample consists of approximately 440,000 clones, approximately 88% of them appearing once. This CDR3 region has 15 residues. Trimming shortened V by 4 bases and J by 0 bases, and 11 bases separated the two germline ends. The germline V gene encodes CDR1 SGHDT and CDR2 YYEEEE.

Sequences were obtained from peripheral blood. The receptor comes from a woman aged 50 to 60 with COVID-19, enrolled during active disease. The chain has TRBV5-6 and TRBJ1-5; D gene uncertain. The CDR3 protein is CASSTSGFSNQPQHF. The CDR3 region has the DNA TGTGCCAGCAGCACCTCAGGCTTTAGCAATCAGCCCCAGCATTTT.